This section outlines one T cell receptor beta chain sequence together with its context. What it recognizes is unknown. In the naive CD8 group, cells lacked CD45RO and were positively selected for CCR7, so terminally differentiated effector memory CD45RA+ cells were left out. Each sample came from a Caucasian adult donor living in Nashville, Tennessee. Sequencing used immunoSEQ multiplex PCR; TCRdb keeps in-frame clones, though not all of them. The table records 800,000 to 950,000 clones, just over 95% of them present only once. The V end lost 4 bases, the J end lost 1 base, and 14 bases lay between the germline ends. Germline V gene data show CDR1 as SGHVS and CDR2 as FNYEAQ. This CDR3 contains 15 residues. This record belongs to a study of shared clonotypes between healthy human individuals. Study in general: The plates for each donor numbered three CD4 naive, three CD4 memory, two CD8 naive and one CD8 memory.

The study, taken as a whole, reports: Sorted-subset sequencing was shown by rarefaction to be incomplete despite large depth.

V and J are TRBV7-6 and TRBJ2-7; D perhaps matches TRBD2 (6 bases). Sequenced input: naive CD8+ T cells sorted from blood. This sequence was found in a man between 25 and 39 years old in good health. CDR3 sequence reads: CASSSFPGTSYEQYF. The CDR3, as DNA: TGTGCCAGCAGCTCTTTCCCCGGGACTTCCTACGAGCAGTACTTC.